This TCR beta chain was identified during a study of CD8+ T cells in alopecia areata (dated by TCRdb to 2017 to 2018). Looking at the study overall: The treated patients took part in an open-label pilot trial in which moderate-to-severe alopecia areata was treated with oral tofacitinib at 5 to 10 mg twice daily. Tofacitinib was administered for 6 to 18 months, and 6 months of follow-up off drug were then conducted to assess delayed response and recurrence. The SALT score, which quantifies the percentage of affected scalp surface area, was used to measure disease severity in treated patients. The study used high-throughput TCRbeta sequencing to examine T cell clonal expansion in alopecia areata, in both the C3H/HeJ mouse model and human patients. On the human side, TCRbeta sequencing was run on scalp tissue and on sorted CD4+ and CD8+ peripheral blood T cells from healthy controls and from alopecia areata patients with either patchy or totalis/universalis disease. Tofacitinib-treated patients had biopsies at baseline and at 4 and 24 weeks of treatment, with a later scalp biopsy in several patients. Clonality in the scalp was compared among normal scalp (n=4), patchy alopecia areata scalp (n=8), and alopecia totalis/universalis scalp (n=8). RNA was extracted with the PAXgene miRNA kit for fixed scalp, the miRNeasy kit for PBMCs, and the RNeasy kit for mouse skin. immunoSEQ multiplex PCR using 35 Vbeta forward primers and 13 Jbeta reverse primers was used to amplify TCRbeta CDR3 regions. What the authors observed across the whole study: Tofacitinib significantly lowered scalp clonality and the number of expanded CD8+ clones among the top 100 scalp clones. The treated cohort was small, with a single nonresponder, so links between baseline CD8+ expansion and response need larger studies. Shared TCR sequences between patients were less evident than in mice, which may be partly attributable to HLA diversity in the patient population. Unlike mouse skin, where gammadelta T cells dominate, normal human skin contains resident alphabeta T cells that get sequenced too, which complicates analysis of the scalp TCR repertoire. During tofacitinib treatment, many expanded lesional clones stuck around in both scalp and blood, and this persistence may partly explain why relapse happens after treatment is stopped. Lesional scalp, especially in alopecia totalis/universalis, showed higher clonality and more expanded CD8+ clones than normal scalp, suggesting antigenic drive.

In the case of this clone: Its antigen remains unidentified. Per-base quality was not reported, and no clone a single base away is much larger than it.

The treatment or condition label, as the study defines it: oral pan-JAK inhibitor, 5-10 mg twice daily. Lesional scalp punch biopsies and peripheral blood were obtained from alopecia areata patients. PBMCs were separated by density centrifugation and stained for CD3, CD4 and CD8, after which CD4+ and CD8+ T cells were sorted on a FACSAria. The method was the immunoSEQ multiplex PCR assay. RNA was extracted from all samples and reverse transcribed into cDNA, which served as template for TCR sequencing. First-strand cDNA was synthesized using SuperScript III with a 2:1 mix of oligo-dT and random hexamers. A synthetic immune receptor repertoire was used to assess amplification bias, and residual bias was removed computationally. The source study handled its data this way. Raw reads were preprocessed for error removal, and CDR3 was defined according to IMGT conventions as running from the conserved cysteine to phenylalanine. Clonality was calculated as 1 minus Shannon entropy normalized by log2 of the number of productive unique TCRs. Scalp TCRbeta sequences were cross-referenced with sorted blood CD4 and CD8 repertoires so that the CD4 or CD8 identity of scalp clones could be inferred. What TCRdb holds here is the immuneACCESS table cut down to in-frame rearrangements. Part of the clones is not present; checked against another copy, under half of the missing clones reflect an unresolved V gene, and the others are unexplained. Clone size and V and J calls were adopted from that table, with D and trimming inferred from the DNA. In all, the sample holds approximately 150,000 clones, and about 61% of those were seen once. Together, the top ten hold 16% of the sample.

Sample: CD4+ T cells sorted from blood, taken at roughly week 58, from a patient treated with tofacitinib. This receptor was taken from a human donor with alopecia areata.

The CDR3 is CASSQLGLEQFF. The nucleotide sequence is given as TGCGCCAGCAGCCAATTGGGGCTAGAGCAGTTCTTC. This chain joins TRBV4-1 to TRBJ2-1, with TRBD1 perhaps the D gene, on 5 matching bases. The V and J ends are trimmed by 2 bases and 10 bases, leaving 9 bases between them. CDR1 and CDR2, looked up from the germline V gene, are MGHRA and YSYEKL. From cysteine to phenylalanine, the CDR3 is 12 amino acids long. The read is trimmed to its CDR3 DNA, 36 bases read in frame from base 1.